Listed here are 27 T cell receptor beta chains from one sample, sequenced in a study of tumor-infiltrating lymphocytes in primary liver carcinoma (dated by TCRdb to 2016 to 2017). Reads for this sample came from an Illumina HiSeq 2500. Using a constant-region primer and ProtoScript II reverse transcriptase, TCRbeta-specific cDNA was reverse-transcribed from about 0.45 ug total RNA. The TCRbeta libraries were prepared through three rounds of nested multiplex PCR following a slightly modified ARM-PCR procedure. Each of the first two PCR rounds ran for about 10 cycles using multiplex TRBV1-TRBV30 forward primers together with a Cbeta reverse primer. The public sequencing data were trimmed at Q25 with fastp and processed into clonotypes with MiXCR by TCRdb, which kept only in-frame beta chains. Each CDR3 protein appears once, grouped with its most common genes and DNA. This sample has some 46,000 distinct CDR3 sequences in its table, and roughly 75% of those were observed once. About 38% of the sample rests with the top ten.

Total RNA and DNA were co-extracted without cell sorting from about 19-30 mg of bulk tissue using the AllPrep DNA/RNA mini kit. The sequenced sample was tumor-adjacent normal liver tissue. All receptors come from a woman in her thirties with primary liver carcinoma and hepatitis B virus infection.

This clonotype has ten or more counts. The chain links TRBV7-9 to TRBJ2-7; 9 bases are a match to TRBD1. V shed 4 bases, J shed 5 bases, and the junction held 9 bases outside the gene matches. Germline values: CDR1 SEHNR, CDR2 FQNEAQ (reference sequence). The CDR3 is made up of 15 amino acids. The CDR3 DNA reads TGTGCCAGCAGCTCACAGGGGGCATGGGATGACGAGCAGTACTTC. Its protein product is CASSSQGAWDDEQYF.

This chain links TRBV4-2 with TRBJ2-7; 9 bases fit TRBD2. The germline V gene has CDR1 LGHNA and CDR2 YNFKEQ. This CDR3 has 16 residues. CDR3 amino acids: CVRSQDPSGGTYEQYF. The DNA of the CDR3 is TGTGTCAGAAGCCAAGATCCCAGCGGGGGGACCTACGAGCAGTACTTC.

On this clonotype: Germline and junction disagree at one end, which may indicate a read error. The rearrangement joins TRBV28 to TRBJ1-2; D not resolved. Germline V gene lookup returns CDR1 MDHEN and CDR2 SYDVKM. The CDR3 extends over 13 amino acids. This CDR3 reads CVSSLTKDVGYTF. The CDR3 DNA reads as TGTGTCAGCAGTTTAACAAAGGACGTAGGCTACACCTTC.

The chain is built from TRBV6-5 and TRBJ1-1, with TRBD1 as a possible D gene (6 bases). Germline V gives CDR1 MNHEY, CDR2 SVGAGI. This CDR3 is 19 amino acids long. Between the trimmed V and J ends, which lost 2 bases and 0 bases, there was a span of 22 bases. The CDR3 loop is CASSYPVGGTRGVNTEAFF. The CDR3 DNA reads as TGTGCCAGCAGTTACCCAGTTGGTGGGACAAGGGGAGTGAACACTGAAGCTTTCTTT.

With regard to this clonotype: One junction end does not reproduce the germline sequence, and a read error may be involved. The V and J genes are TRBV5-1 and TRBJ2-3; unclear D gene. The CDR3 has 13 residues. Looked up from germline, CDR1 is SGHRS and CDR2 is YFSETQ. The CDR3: CASRSIPTDMQYF. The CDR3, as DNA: TGCGCCAGCAGATCTATTCCCACAGATATGCAGTATTTT.

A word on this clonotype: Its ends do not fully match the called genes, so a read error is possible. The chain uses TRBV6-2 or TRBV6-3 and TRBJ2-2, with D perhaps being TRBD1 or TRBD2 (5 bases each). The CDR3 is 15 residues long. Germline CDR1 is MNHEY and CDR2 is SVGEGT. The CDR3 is CASSYQATNTGDLLF. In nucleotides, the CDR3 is TGTGCCAGCAGTTATCAGGCAACGAACACCGGGGACCTGCTTTTT.

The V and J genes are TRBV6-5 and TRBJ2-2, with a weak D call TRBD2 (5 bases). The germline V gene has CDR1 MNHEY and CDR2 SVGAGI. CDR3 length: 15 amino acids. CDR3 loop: CFSSYKPRGTGELFF. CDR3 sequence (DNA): TGTTTCAGCAGTTACAAGCCTCGGGGCACCGGGGAGCTGTTTTTT.

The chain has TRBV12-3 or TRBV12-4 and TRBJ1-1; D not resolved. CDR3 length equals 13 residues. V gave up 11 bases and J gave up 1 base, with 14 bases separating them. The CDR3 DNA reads TGTGCCTGTAGTTTGGAAGAGAACACTGAAGCTTTCTTT. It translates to CACSLEENTEAFF.

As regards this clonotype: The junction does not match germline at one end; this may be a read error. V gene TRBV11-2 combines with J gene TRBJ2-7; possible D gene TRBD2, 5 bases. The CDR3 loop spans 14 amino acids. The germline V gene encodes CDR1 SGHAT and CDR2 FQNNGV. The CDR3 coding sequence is TGTGCCAGTAGCTCCGGGGAAGCTGCCTACGAGCAGTATTTC. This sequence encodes CASSSGEAAYEQYF. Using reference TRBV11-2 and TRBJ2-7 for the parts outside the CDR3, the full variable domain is EAGVAQSPRYKIIEKRQSVAFWCNPISGHATLYWYQQILGQGPKLLIQFQNNGVVDDSQLPKDRFSAERLKGVDSTLKIQPAKLEDSAVYLCASSSGEAAYEQYFGPGTRLTVT.

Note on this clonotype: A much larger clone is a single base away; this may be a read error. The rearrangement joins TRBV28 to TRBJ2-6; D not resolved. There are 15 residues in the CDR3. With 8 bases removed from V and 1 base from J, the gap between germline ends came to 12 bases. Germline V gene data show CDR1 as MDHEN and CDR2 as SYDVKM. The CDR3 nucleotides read TGTGCCAGCGGCCCCTACGAATCTGGGGCCAACGTCCTGACTTTC. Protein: CASGPYESGANVLTF.

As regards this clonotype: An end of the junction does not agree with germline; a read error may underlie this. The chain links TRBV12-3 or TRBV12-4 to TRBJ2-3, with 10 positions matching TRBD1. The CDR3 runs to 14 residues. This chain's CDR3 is CASNQTGGTETQYF. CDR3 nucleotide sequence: TGTGCCAGCAATCAGACAGGGGGCACAGAAACGCAGTATTTT.

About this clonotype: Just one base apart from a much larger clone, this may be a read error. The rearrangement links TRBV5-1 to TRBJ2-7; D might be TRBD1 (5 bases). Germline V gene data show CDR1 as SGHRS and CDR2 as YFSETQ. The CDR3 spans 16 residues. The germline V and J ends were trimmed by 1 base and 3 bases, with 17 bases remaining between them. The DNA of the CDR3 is TGCGCCAGCAGCTTGAGGGGCAGCCGAAGGGTCTACGAGCAGTACTTC. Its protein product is CASSLRGSRRVYEQYF.

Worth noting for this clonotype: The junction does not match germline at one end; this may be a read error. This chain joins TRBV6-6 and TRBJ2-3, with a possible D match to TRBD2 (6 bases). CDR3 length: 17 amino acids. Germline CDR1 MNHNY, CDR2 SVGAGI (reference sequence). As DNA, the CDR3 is TGTGCCATCAGTTACTCTTTTGGCAGCGGGTCCACAGATATGCAGTATTTT. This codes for CAISYSFGSGSTDMQYF.

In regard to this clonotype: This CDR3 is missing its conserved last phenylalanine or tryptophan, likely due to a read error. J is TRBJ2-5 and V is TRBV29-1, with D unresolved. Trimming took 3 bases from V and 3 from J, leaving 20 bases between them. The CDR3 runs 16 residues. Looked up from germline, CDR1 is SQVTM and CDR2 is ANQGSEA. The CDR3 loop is CSVEEIAMWRKETQYI. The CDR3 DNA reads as TGCAGCGTTGAGGAGATCGCTATGTGGCGCAAAGAGACCCAGTACATC.

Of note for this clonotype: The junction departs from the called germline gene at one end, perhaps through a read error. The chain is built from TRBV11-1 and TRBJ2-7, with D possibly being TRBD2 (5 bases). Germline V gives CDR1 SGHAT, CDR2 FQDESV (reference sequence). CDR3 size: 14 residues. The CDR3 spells CASRLATASYEQCF. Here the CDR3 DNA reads TGTGCCAGCAGGTTAGCGACGGCCTCCTATGAGCAGTGCTTC.

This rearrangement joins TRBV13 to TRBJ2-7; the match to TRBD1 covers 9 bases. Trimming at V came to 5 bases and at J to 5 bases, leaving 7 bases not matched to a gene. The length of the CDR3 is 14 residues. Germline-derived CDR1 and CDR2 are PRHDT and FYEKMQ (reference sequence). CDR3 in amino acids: CASSAGQGIHEQYF. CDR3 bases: TGTGCCAGCAGCGCCGGACAGGGGATCCACGAGCAGTACTTC.

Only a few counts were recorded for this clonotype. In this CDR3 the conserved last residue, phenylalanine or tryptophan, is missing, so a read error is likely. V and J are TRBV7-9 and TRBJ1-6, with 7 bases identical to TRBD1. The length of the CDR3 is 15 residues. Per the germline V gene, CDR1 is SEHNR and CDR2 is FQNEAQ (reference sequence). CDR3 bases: TGTGCCTGCAGCTTAGCAGAGGGGGGACAGTCACCCCTCCACTTG. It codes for CACSLAEGGQSPLHL.

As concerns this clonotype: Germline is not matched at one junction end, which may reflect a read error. The CDR3 region has the DNA TGTGCCAGTAGCTTGACACCCATAGTCACCAGGGAGCTGTTTTTT. This translates into CASSLTPIVTRELFF. The chain carries TRBV5-6 and TRBJ2-2; D call uncertain. Germline-derived CDR1 and CDR2 are SGHDT and YYEEEE. The CDR3 contains 15 residues.

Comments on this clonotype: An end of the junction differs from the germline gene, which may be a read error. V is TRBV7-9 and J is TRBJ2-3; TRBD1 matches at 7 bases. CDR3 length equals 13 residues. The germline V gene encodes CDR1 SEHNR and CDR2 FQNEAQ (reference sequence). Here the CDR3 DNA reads TGTACCACCGAGACGACAGGGCCAGATACGCAGTGTTTT. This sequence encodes CTTETTGPDTQCF. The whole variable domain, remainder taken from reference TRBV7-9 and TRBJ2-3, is DTGVSQNPRHKITKRGQNVTFRCDPISEHNRLYWYRQTLGQGPEFLTYFQNEAQLEKSRLLSDRFSAERPKGSFSTLEIQRTEQGDSAMYLCTTETTGPDTQCFGPGTRLTVL.

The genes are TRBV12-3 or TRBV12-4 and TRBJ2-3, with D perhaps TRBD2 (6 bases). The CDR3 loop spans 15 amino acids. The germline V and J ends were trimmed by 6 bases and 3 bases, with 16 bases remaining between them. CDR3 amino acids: CASRGLTGRTDTQYF. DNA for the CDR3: TGTGCCAGCAGAGGACTAACGGGTCGTACAGATACGCAGTATTTT.

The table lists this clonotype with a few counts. Written as DNA, the CDR3 is TGTGCCAGCAGCCCTACTTGCGTTCAGTACTTC. Translation: CASSPTCVQYF. The chain employs TRBV11-2 and TRBJ2-4; unclear D gene. The CDR3 is 11 residues long. The germline V and J ends were trimmed by 5 bases and 11 bases, with 10 bases remaining between them. Germline V gene sequence: CDR1 SGHAT, CDR2 FQNNGV.

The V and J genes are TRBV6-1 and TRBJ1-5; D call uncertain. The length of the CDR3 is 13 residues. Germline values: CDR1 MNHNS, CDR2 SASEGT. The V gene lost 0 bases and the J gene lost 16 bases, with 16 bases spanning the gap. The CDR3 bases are TGTGCCAGCAGTGAAGCAAGGCGAGGCCCCAAACATTTT. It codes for CASSEARRGPKHF.

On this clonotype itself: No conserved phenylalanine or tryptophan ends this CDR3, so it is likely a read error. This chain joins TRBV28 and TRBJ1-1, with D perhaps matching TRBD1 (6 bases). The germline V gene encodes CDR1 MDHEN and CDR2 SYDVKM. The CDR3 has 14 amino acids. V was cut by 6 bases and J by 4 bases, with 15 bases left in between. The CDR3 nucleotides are TGTGCCAGCAGACCGGGGGGCGCAGGCACTGAAGCTTTCCTT. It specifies CASRPGGAGTEAFL.

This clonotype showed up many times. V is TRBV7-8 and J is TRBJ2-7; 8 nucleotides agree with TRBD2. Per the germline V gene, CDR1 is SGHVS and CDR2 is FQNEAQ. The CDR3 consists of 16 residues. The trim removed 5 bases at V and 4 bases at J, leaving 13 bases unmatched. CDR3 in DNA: TGTGCCAGCAGCCCCGGTAGAGGTAGCGGGATGTACGAGCAGTACTTC. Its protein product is CASSPGRGSGMYEQYF.

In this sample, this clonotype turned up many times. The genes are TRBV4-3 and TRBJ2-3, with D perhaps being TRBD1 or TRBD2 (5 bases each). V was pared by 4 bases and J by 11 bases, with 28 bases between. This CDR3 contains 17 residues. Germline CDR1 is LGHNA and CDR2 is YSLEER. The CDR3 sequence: CASSRRIGDPPSGRQYF. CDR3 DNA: TGCGCCAGCAGCCGCCGCATAGGGGACCCCCCCTCGGGGAGGCAGTATTTT.

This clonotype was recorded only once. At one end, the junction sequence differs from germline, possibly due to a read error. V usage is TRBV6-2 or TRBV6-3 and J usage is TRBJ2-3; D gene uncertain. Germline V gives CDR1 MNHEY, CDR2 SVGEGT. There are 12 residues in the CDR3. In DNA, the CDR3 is TGTGTCAGCAGTTCATACACAGATACGCAGTATTTT. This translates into CVSSSYTDTQYF.

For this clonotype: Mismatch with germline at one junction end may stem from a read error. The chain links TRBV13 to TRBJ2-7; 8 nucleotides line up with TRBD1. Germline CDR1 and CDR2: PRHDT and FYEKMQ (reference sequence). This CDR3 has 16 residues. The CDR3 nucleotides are TGTGCCAGCAGCTTGACACCTGGACAGGGTATTTACGTGCAGTACTTC. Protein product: CASSLTPGQGIYVQYF.